This T cell receptor beta chain was profiled in a study of human T cells and chemical hapten exposure. Study as a whole: Sensitization applied 2% DPC to approximately 2 cm by approximately 2 cm of upper inner arm skin. The scalp of each patient received a weekly diphenylcyclopropenone dose for the full roughly 24-week study. Overall study results and limits: TCRs exceeding a frequency of 1 in 1000 stayed unchanged under DPC sensitization.

This sample's time point: pre-sensitization, week 0. Specified treatment: therapeutic diphenylcyclopropenone sensitization with weekly scalp DPC. Patch tests were applied only after blood draws. This clonotype was found many times. Its antigen is as yet unknown. In TCRdb, the RACE reads were re-called with MiXCR into one record per CDR3 protein. The sample yields approximately 320,000 distinct CDR3 sequences, approximately 5.8% seen once. Source: whole blood, taken in connection with sensitization to the hapten diphenylcyclopropenone (DPC). This sequence originates from a woman aged 18-35 years with alopecia areata. Some clones in this sample may be carry-over from other donors' samples.

CDR3 protein: CATSDRTGHLHF. The CDR3 DNA is TGTGCCACCAGTGACCGAACGGGACATCTCCACTTT. This chain joins TRBV24-1 and TRBJ1-6, with D possibly matching TRBD1 (6 bases). The CDR3 is 12 residues long. The germline CDR1 and CDR2 sequences are KGHDR and SFDVKD. V was pared by 4 bases and J by 16 bases, with 13 bases between.